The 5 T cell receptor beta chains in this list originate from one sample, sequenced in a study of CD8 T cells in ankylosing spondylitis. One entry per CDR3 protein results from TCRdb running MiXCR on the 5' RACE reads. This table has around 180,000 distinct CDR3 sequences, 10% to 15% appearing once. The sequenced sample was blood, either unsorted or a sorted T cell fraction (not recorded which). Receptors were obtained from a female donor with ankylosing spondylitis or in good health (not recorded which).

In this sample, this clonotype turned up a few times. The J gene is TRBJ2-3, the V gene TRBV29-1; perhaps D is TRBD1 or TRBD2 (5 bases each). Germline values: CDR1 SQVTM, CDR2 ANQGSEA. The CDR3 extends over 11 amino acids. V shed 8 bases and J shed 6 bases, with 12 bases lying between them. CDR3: CSPLWGDTQYF. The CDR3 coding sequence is TGCAGCCCTCTATGGGGGGATACGCAGTATTTT.

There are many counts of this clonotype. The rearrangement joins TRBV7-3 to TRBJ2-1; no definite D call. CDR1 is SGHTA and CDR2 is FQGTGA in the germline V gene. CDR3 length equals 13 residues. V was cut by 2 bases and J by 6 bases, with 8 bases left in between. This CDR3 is CASSLVASNEQFF. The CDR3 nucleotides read TGTGCCAGCAGCTTAGTAGCCTCCAATGAGCAGTTCTTC.

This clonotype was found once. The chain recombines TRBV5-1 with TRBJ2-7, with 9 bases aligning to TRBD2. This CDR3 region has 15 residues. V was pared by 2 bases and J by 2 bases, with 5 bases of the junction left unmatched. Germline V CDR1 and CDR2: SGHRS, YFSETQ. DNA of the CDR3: TGCGCCAGCAGCTTTGTAGCGGGGGCCCCCTACGAGCAGTACTTC. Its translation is CASSFVAGAPYEQYF.

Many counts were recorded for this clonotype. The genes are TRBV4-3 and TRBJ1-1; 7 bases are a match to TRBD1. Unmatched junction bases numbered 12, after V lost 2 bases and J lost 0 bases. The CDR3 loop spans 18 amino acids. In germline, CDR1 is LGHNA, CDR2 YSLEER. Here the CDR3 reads CASSQKSGGIRVNTEAFF. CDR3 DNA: TGCGCCAGCAGCCAAAAGTCAGGGGGAATAAGGGTGAACACTGAAGCTTTCTTT.

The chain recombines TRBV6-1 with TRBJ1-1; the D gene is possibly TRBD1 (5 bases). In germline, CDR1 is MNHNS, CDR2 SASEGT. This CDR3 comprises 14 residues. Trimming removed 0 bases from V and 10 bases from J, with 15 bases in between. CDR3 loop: CASSEAWEGRRAFF. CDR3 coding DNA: TGTGCCAGCAGTGAAGCTTGGGAGGGACGTCGAGCTTTCTTT.